The 25 T cell receptor beta chains listed next were all sequenced from one sample in a study of control samples from healthy donors and cancer patients. Sequenced by immunoSEQ multiplex PCR; TCRdb stores in-frame clones only, minus some. The sample records 95,000 to 120,000 clones, approximately 82% being singletons. The sample was blood. These receptors were collected from a man aged 18 to 35 in good health.

The chain recombines TRBV7-9 with TRBJ1-2, with D maybe TRBD1 (5 bases). The CDR3 is 13 amino acids. Per germline, CDR1 SEHNR and CDR2 FQNEAQ (reference sequence). The ends were cut back, 4 bases at V and 7 bases at J, with 13 bases in the middle. CDR3 loop: CASSSGPARGYTF. The CDR3 DNA sequence: TGTGCCAGCAGCTCGGGGCCGGCGCGTGGCTACACCTTC.

The V call is TRBV15, the J call TRBJ2-4; no definite D call. Between the trimmed V and J ends, which lost 4 bases and 6 bases, there was a span of 10 bases. Germline V gene lookup returns CDR1 LNHNV and CDR2 YYDKDF (reference sequence). The length of the CDR3 is 13 residues. In DNA form, the CDR3 reads TGTGCCACCAGCAACGCGGAATCAAACATTCAGTACTTC. This gives the protein CATSNAESNIQYF.

The chain joins TRBV7-9 to TRBJ1-6; 7 bases agree with TRBD1. J gave up 5 bases and V 4 bases, and 2 bases lay outside the gene matches. This CDR3 has 14 amino acids. Germline V gene sequence: CDR1 SEHNR, CDR2 FQNEAQ (reference sequence). CDR3 coding DNA: TGTGCCAGCAGCTGGACAGGTAATAATTCACCCCTCCACTTT. Translated, it gives CASSWTGNNSPLHF. Using reference TRBV7-9 and TRBJ1-6 for the parts outside the CDR3, the full variable domain is DTGVSQNPRHKITKRGQNVTFRCDPISEHNRLYWYRQTLGQGPEFLTYFQNEAQLEKSRLLSDRFSAERPKGSFSTLEIQRTEQGDSAMYLCASSWTGNNSPLHFGNGTRLTVT.

The chain is built from TRBV28 and TRBJ2-2; maybe TRBD2 (7 bases). V lost 10 bases, J lost 4 bases, and 19 bases lay in between. Germline CDR1 MDHEN, CDR2 SYDVKM. The CDR3 sequence is 15 residues long. The CDR3 here is CATTEGGATTGELFF. In DNA, the CDR3 is TGTGCCACAACTGAGGGGGGGGCCACCACCGGGGAGCTGTTTTTT.

J is TRBJ1-6 and V is TRBV7-9, with D perhaps TRBD1 (6 bases). This CDR3 comprises 15 residues. Germline assignment: CDR1 SEHNR and CDR2 FQNEAQ (reference sequence). V lost 5 bases to trimming and J lost 9 bases, with 17 bases between them. CDR3 protein: CASSPTQGWVSPLHF. Written as DNA, the CDR3 is TGTGCCAGCAGCCCCACCCAGGGGTGGGTTTCACCCCTCCACTTT.

The V and J genes are TRBV7-2 and TRBJ1-2; 10 bases align to TRBD1. The CDR3 has 14 residues. After removal of 5 bases from V and 1 base from J, the junction contained 1 base not matched to a gene. Germline CDR1 reads SGHTA; CDR2 reads FQGNSA. CDR3 loop: CASSGDRGNYGYTF. CDR3 DNA: TGTGCCAGCAGCGGGGACAGGGGTAACTATGGCTACACCTTC.

The rearrangement links TRBV28 to TRBJ2-7; 9 bases fit TRBD1. The CDR3 contains 14 residues. The V gene's germline CDR1 is MDHEN and CDR2 SYDVKM. V lost 6 bases to trimming and J lost 2 bases; unmatched junction nucleotides: 5. Written as DNA, the CDR3 is TGTGCCAGCAGGGGACAGGGATTTACCTACGAGCAGTACTTC. Its translation is CASRGQGFTYEQYF.

Worth noting for this clone: No conserved phenylalanine or tryptophan is present at the end of the CDR3, so a read error is the likely explanation. The chain combines TRBV4-1 with TRBJ2-7; a weak D match, TRBD2 (6 bases). The CDR3 consists of 16 residues. V lost 2 bases to trimming and J lost 6 bases, with 20 bases between them. The germline CDR1 and CDR2 sequences are MGHRA and YSYEKL. This CDR3 is CASSQRATLRDSEQYG. CDR3 bases: TGCGCCAGCAGCCAAAGGGCCACTCTAAGGGACTCCGAGCAGTACGGC.

The chain uses TRBV19 and TRBJ2-3, with TRBD2 matching over 9 bases. Germline V gives CDR1 LNHDA, CDR2 SQIVND (reference sequence). V shed 1 base and J 12 bases; nucleotides not matched to a gene: 8. This CDR3 is 14 amino acids long. The CDR3 bases are TGTGCCAGTAGTATAGCTAGCGGGAACTCGGCTCAGTATTTT. Encoded protein: CASSIASGNSAQYF.

In its sample, this clone was seen once. The rearrangement joins TRBV19 to TRBJ2-5, with TRBD2 identical over 7 bases. V was clipped by 0 bases and J by 4 bases; unmatched bases: 5. Germline CDR1 LNHDA, CDR2 SQIVND (reference sequence). The CDR3 runs to 15 residues. This CDR3 reads CASSIEGGFRETQYF. Here the CDR3 DNA reads TGTGCCAGTAGTATAGAGGGGGGGTTCCGAGAGACCCAGTACTTC. Based on the CDR3 plus reference TRBV19 and TRBJ2-5, the full variable domain is DGGITQSPKYLFRKEGQNVTLSCEQNLNHDAMYWYRQDPGQGLRLIYYSQIVNDFQKGDIAEGYSVSREKKESFPLTVTSAQKNPTAFYLCASSIEGGFRETQYFGPGTRLLVL.

The chain combines TRBV19 with TRBJ2-7, with 8 bases aligning to TRBD1. CDR1 and CDR2 (germline): LNHDA, SQIVND (reference sequence). V was clipped by 9 bases and J by 0 bases; unmatched bases: 4. This CDR3 comprises 13 residues. The CDR3 DNA sequence: TGTGCCAGCGGACAGGGAAGCTCCTACGAGCAGTACTTC. Translating it yields CASGQGSSYEQYF. The complete variable domain, with remaining parts taken from reference TRBV19 and TRBJ2-7, reads DGGITQSPKYLFRKEGQNVTLSCEQNLNHDAMYWYRQDPGQGLRLIYYSQIVNDFQKGDIAEGYSVSREKKESFPLTVTSAQKNPTAFYLCASGQGSSYEQYFGPGTRLTVT.

This clone was seen once. The CDR3 loop reads CASSEKGGQGITEAFF. For the CDR3, the DNA is TGTGCCAGCAGTGAAAAAGGAGGGCAGGGCATAACTGAAGCTTTCTTT. This sequence joins TRBV6-1 and TRBJ1-1; the D gene is possibly TRBD1 (5 bases). Germline V gene data show CDR1 as MNHNS and CDR2 as SASEGT. CDR3 length equals 16 residues. With 2 bases removed from V and 5 bases from J, the gap between germline ends came to 18 bases.

The rearrangement uses TRBV6-6 and TRBJ2-7; 7 bases align to TRBD1. This CDR3 has 14 residues. V dropped 4 bases and J dropped 2; count of bases not matched to a gene: 5. Looked up from germline, CDR1 is MNHNY and CDR2 is SVGAGI (reference sequence). CDR3 region: CASSFGTVAYEQYF. The CDR3 nucleotides are TGTGCCAGCAGTTTCGGGACAGTCGCCTACGAGCAGTACTTC.

V is TRBV5-6 and J is TRBJ2-6, with D possibly TRBD1 on 6 matching bases. The germline V and J ends were trimmed by 3 bases and 2 bases, with 12 bases remaining between them. Germline V CDR1 and CDR2: SGHDT, YYEEEE. The CDR3 consists of 16 residues. DNA of the CDR3: TGTGCCAGCAGCTCCATAACAGGGACTGGGGCCAACGTCCTGACTTTC. As protein: CASSSITGTGANVLTF. Full variable domain (remainder filled in from reference TRBV5-6 and TRBJ2-6): DAGVTQSPTHLIKTRGQQVTLRCSPKSGHDTVSWYQQALGQGPQFIFQYYEEEERQRGNFPDRFSGHQFPNYSSELNVNALLLGDSALYLCASSSITGTGANVLTFGAGSRLTVL.

The chain combines TRBV21-1 with TRBJ2-2; the D call of TRBD2 is as the table states it, not checked on the DNA. TRBV21-1 is a documented pseudogene. The CDR3 consists of 16 residues. CDR3 protein: CASSALGESPGGELFF. In DNA form, the CDR3 reads TGTGCCAGCAGCGCCTTGGGAGAATCGCCGGGCGGGGAGCTGTTTTTT.

J is TRBJ2-3 and V is TRBV5-1; TRBD1 might be the D (6 bases). Germline CDR1 reads SGHRS; CDR2 reads YFSETQ. The CDR3 contains 14 residues. The germline V and J ends were trimmed by 6 bases and 4 bases, with 15 bases remaining between them. The CDR3 nucleotides are TGCGCCAGCACCCGACAGGAGATGGCAGATACGCAGTATTTT. It codes for CASTRQEMADTQYF.

This clone was observed once. The chain joins TRBV30 to TRBJ2-1; 8 nucleotides match TRBD1. CDR1 GTSNPN and CDR2 SVGIG come from the germline V gene (reference sequence). CDR3 length equals 14 residues. With 5 bases clipped from V and 4 bases from J, the junction kept 7 bases outside the gene matches. The CDR3 nucleotides read TGTGCCTGGGCCCGGGACAGGTTATACAATGAGCAGTTCTTC. Translation gives CAWARDRLYNEQFF.

The V call is TRBV2, the J call TRBJ1-5; TRBD1 matches 11 bases. Germline CDR1 reads SNHLY; CDR2 reads FYNNEI. The V segment lost 6 bases and the J segment 0 bases; nucleotides outside the gene matches: 13. The CDR3 contains 19 residues. This CDR3 reads CASSGLRDRGGNSNQPQHF. The CDR3 bases are TGTGCCAGCAGCGGCCTTAGGGACAGGGGGGGCAATAGCAATCAGCCCCAGCATTTT.

This clone was picked up a small number of times. The rearrangement joins TRBV19 to TRBJ1-2, with D possibly being TRBD1 (5 bases). The germline V and J ends were trimmed by 9 bases and 5 bases, with 16 bases remaining between them. Germline V gene data show CDR1 as LNHDA and CDR2 as SQIVND (reference sequence). CDR3 length equals 13 residues. This CDR3 reads CARGQTGVYGYTF. The CDR3 DNA follows: TGTGCCAGAGGTCAAACAGGAGTTTATGGCTACACCTTC. The complete variable domain, with remaining parts taken from reference TRBV19 and TRBJ1-2, reads DGGITQSPKYLFRKEGQNVTLSCEQNLNHDAMYWYRQDPGQGLRLIYYSQIVNDFQKGDIAEGYSVSREKKESFPLTVTSAQKNPTAFYLCARGQTGVYGYTFGSGTRLTVV.

This sequence joins TRBV25-1 and TRBJ1-6, with D unresolved. Germline CDR1 is MGHDK and CDR2 is SYGVNS. The CDR3 consists of 11 residues. V shed 8 bases and J shed 10 bases, with 9 bases lying between them. The CDR3 nucleotides read TGTGCCAGCTCCGGGGAATCACCCCTCCACTTT. As protein: CASSGESPLHF.

The genes are TRBV29-1 and TRBJ2-1, with D possibly TRBD2 on 5 matching bases. Trimming removed 4 bases from V and 3 bases from J, with 13 bases in between. Germline assignment: CDR1 SQVTM and CDR2 ANQGSEA. The CDR3 is 14 amino acids. CDR3 sequence reads: CSVVSGTYYNEQFF. CDR3 DNA: TGCAGCGTTGTCTCGGGAACCTACTACAATGAGCAGTTCTTC.

This clone was recorded once. The rearrangement links TRBV6-5 to TRBJ2-1, with 7 bases lining up with TRBD2. J lost 5 bases, V lost 0 bases, and 4 bases had no gene match. This CDR3 is built from 15 residues. Germline loops: CDR1 MNHEY, CDR2 SVGAGI. The CDR3 sequence: CASSYSRSGDNEQFF. The CDR3 bases are TGTGCCAGCAGTTACTCGAGGAGCGGGGACAATGAGCAGTTCTTC.

The genes are TRBV6-5 and TRBJ2-5; weak D call: TRBD1 (6 bases). CDR3 length equals 16 residues. From germline, CDR1 is MNHEY and CDR2 SVGAGI. V dropped 4 bases and J dropped 7 bases, with 22 bases sitting between them. This chain's CDR3 is CASSSTTGPTIGTQYF. CDR3 DNA sequence: TGTGCCAGCAGTTCGACGACAGGACCGACAATCGGGACCCAGTACTTC.

The rearrangement joins TRBV9 to TRBJ1-4, with 9 positions matching TRBD1. V lost 7 bases, J lost 0 bases, and 4 bases stayed unmatched. The CDR3 extends over 15 amino acids. Germline values: CDR1 SGDLS, CDR2 YYNGEE. The CDR3 protein is CASGTGLSTNEKLFF. The CDR3 DNA sequence: TGTGCCAGCGGGACAGGGTTATCAACTAATGAAAAACTGTTTTTT.

The CDR3: CASSRGGGEKLFF. The CDR3 coding sequence is TGTGCCAGCAGTAGAGGGGGCGGTGAAAAACTGTTTTTT. The chain is built from TRBV27 and TRBJ1-4; 7 nucleotides align to TRBD1. Germline-derived CDR1 and CDR2 are MNHEY and SMNVEV (reference sequence). CDR3 size: 13 residues. Losses at the gene ends were 5 bases for V and 7 bases for J; bases not matched to a gene: 4.